This T cell receptor (beta chain) was observed in a study of regulatory T cells in long-lasting Graves disease. The authors built TCR beta libraries using iRepertoire HTBI primers and Arm-PCR of CDR3 regions. TCRdb analysed the multiplex PCR reads with MiXCR anew, one entry per CDR3 protein. The sample carries about 470,000 distinct CDR3 sequences, approximately 21% recorded once. Study-level results: Researchers examined only peripheral blood and not thyroid tissue.

Specified time point: persistent/refractory GD, antithyroid drugs over 5 years with positive TRAb. PBMC RNA was the source of the TCR library. The CDR3 runs to 15 residues. Germline CDR1 LNHDA, CDR2 SQIVND (reference sequence). V was shortened by 6 bases and J by 3 bases, with 15 bases between the two germline ends. Notes on this clonotype: Antigen: not known.

The source is a female donor with Graves disease. This sequence joins TRBV19 and TRBJ2-1; D possibly corresponds to TRBD1 (6 bases). Sequencing used peripheral blood mononuclear cells (PBMCs), obtained when the disease was refractory, from a patient treated with antithyroid drugs. The CDR3 DNA is TGTGCCAGTAGCCCCGTACAGGGCATCTACAATGAGCAGTTCTTC. Its protein product is CASSPVQGIYNEQFF.